Listed below are T cell receptor beta chains from one sample, sequenced in a study of shared clonotypes between healthy human individuals. The repertoire was sequenced with immunoSEQ multiplex PCR; TCRdb's copy has only in-frame clones and lacks some. The sample lists around 2.1 million clones, roughly 91% occurring once. Input material: naive CD8+ T cells from PBMCs. The receptors come from a man between 18 and 29 years old in good health. Some clones in this sample may be carry-over from other donors' samples. CDR3s include the opening cysteine and the closing phenylalanine or tryptophan. The D gene is left open where the match is weak. Rows may omit the clone size; those that give it use once, few, many or a size class.

V gene	D gene	J gene	clone size	CDR3 protein	CDR3 DNA
TRBV9	TRBD1	TRBJ2-1	-	CASSWGQARNNEQFF	TGTGCCAGCAGCTGGGGACAGGCTAGAAACAATGAGCAGTTCTTC
TRBV23-1	-	TRBJ2-1	-	CASTERSSGTPQFF	TGCGCCAGCACCGAACGGAGCTCCGGGACTCCGCAGTTCTTC
TRBV29-1	TRBD1	TRBJ2-7	-	CSVTGTGGNEQYF	TGCAGCGTCACCGGGACAGGGGGGAACGAGCAGTACTTC
TRBV6-5	-	TRBJ2-1	-	CASSYYASYNEQFF	TGTGCCAGCAGTTACTACGCCTCCTACAATGAGCAGTTCTTC
TRBV5-1	TRBD2	TRBJ2-7	-	CASSLSGSGYEQYF	TGCGCCAGCAGCTTGAGCGGGAGTGGCTACGAGCAGTACTTC
TRBV11-2	TRBD2	TRBJ2-7	-	CASSLGVVREAYEQYF	TGTGCCAGCAGCTTAGGTGTGGTTCGGGAGGCCTACGAGCAGTACTTC
TRBV19	TRBD1	TRBJ2-7	-	CASSFTGAYEQYF	TGTGCCAGTAGTTTTACAGGGGCCTACGAGCAGTACTTC
TRBV6-1	TRBD2	TRBJ2-4	-	CASSEPWGGLAKNIQYF	TGTGCCAGCAGTGAGCCCTGGGGAGGGCTAGCCAAAAACATTCAGTACTTC
TRBV7-8	-	TRBJ2-1	once	CASSFGTPAWGMDEQFF	TGTGCCAGCAGCTTCGGGACTCCTGCCTGGGGTATGGATGAGCAGTTCTTC
TRBV4-2	-	TRBJ2-7	-	CASSQGEGPGYYEQYF	TGTGCCAGCAGCCAAGGAGAGGGGCCAGGTTACTACGAGCAGTACTTC
TRBV5-1	-	TRBJ2-2	-	CASSRPPTDTGELFF	TGCGCCAGCAGTCGGCCCCCCACCGACACCGGGGAGCTGTTTTTT
TRBV9	TRBD1	TRBJ1-2	-	CASSVGVITGGNYGYTF	TGTGCCAGCAGCGTAGGTGTCATAACAGGGGGAAACTATGGCTACACCTTC
TRBV11-2	-	TRBJ2-2	-	CASSHAWGALDTGELFF	TGTGCCAGCAGCCACGCGTGGGGGGCCTTGGACACCGGGGAGCTGTTTTTT
TRBV7-2	-	TRBJ2-2	-	CASSLPGALTGTGELFF	TGTGCCAGCAGCTTACCCGGTGCCCTCACCGGGACCGGGGAGCTGTTTTTT
TRBV2	TRBD2	TRBJ2-7	few	CASSESPSGYEQYF	TGTGCCAGCAGTGAATCTCCTAGCGGCTACGAGCAGTACTTC
TRBV4-3	TRBD1	TRBJ2-1	-	CASSLNTGGSLHEQFF	TGCGCCAGCAGCCTTAATACAGGGGGCTCTCTTCATGAGCAGTTCTTC
TRBV27	-	TRBJ2-2	-	CASRIVGGAGELFF	TGTGCCAGCAGGATCGTCGGTGGGGCTGGGGAGCTGTTTTTT
TRBV28	-	TRBJ1-2	once	CASSPWALTTEEYGYTF	TGTGCCAGCAGTCCTTGGGCCCTAACGACAGAAGAATATGGCTACACCTTC
TRBV7-3	-	TRBJ1-1	-	CASSLGMEGNTEAFF	TGTGCCAGCAGCTTAGGGATGGAAGGGAACACTGAAGCTTTCTTT
TRBV4-3	-	TRBJ2-1	-	CASSRGSIGNEQFF	TGCGCCAGCAGCAGGGGTTCGATCGGCAATGAGCAGTTCTTC
TRBV19	-	TRBJ1-1	-	CASSIFGPVGENTEAFF	TGTGCCAGTAGTATTTTTGGCCCAGTCGGGGAGAACACTGAAGCTTTCTTT